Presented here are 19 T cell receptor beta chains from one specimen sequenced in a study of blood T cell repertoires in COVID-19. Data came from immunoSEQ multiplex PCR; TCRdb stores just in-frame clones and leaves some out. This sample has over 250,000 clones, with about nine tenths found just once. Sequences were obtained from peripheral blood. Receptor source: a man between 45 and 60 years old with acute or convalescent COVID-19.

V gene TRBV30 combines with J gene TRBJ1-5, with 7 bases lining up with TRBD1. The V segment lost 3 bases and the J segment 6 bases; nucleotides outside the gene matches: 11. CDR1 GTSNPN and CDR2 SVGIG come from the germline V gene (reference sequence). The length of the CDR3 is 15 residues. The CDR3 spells CAWSTGTADRQPQHF. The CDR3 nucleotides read TGTGCCTGGAGCACCGGGACAGCCGACCGTCAGCCCCAGCATTTT.

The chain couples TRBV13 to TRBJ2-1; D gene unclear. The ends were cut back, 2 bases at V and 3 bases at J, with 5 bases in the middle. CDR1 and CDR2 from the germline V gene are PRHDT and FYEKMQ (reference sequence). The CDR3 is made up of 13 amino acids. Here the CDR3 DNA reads TGTGCCAGCAGCTTACGAGACTACAATGAGCAGTTCTTC. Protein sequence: CASSLRDYNEQFF.

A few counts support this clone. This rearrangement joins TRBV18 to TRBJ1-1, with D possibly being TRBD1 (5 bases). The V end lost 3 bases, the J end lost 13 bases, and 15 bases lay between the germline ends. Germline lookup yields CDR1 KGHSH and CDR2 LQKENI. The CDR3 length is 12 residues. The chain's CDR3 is CASSPEGRVSFF. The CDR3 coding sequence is TGTGCCAGCTCACCGGAGGGGCGCGTGAGTTTCTTT.

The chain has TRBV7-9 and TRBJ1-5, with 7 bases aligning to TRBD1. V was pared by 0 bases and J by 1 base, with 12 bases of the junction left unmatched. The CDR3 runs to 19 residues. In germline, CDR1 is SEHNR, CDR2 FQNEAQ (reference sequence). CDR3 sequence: CASSLAAFRGKVSNQPQHF. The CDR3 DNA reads TGTGCCAGCAGCTTAGCCGCTTTCAGGGGGAAGGTAAGCAATCAGCCCCAGCATTTT.

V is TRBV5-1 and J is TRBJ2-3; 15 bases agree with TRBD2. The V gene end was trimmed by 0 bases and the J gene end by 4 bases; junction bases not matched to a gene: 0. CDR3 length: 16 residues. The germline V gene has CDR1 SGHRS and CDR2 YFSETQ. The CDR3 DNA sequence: TGCGCCAGCAGCTTGGGGACTAGCGGGGGGGCAGATACGCAGTATTTT. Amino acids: CASSLGTSGGADTQYF.

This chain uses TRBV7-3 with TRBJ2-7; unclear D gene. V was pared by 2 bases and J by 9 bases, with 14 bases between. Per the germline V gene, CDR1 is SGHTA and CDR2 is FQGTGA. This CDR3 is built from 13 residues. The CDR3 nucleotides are TGTGCCAGCAGCTTATATCAGAACACCCCGCAGTACTTC. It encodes CASSLYQNTPQYF.

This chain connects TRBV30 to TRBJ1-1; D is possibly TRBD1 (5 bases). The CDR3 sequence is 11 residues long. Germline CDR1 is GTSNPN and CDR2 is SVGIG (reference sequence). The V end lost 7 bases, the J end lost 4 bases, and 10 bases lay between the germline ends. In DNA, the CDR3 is TGTGCCTCTGCGGGGGGCACTGAAGCTTTCTTT. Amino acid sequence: CASAGGTEAFF.

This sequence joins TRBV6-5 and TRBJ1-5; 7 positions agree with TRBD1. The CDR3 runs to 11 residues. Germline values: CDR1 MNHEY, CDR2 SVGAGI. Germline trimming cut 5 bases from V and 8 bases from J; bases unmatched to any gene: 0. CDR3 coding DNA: TGTGCCAGCAGTCAGGGGGAGCCCCAGCATTTT. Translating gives CASSQGEPQHF.

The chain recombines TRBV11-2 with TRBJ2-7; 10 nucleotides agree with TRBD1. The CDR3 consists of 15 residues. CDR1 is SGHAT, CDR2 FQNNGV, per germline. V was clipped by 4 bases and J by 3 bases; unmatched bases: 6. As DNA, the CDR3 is TGTGCCAGCAGCTCCGGACAGGGGGAACGCTACGAGCAGTACTTC. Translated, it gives CASSSGQGERYEQYF. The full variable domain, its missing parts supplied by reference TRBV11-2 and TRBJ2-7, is EAGVAQSPRYKIIEKRQSVAFWCNPISGHATLYWYQQILGQGPKLLIQFQNNGVVDDSQLPKDRFSAERLKGVDSTLKIQPAKLEDSAVYLCASSSGQGERYEQYFGPGTRLTVT.

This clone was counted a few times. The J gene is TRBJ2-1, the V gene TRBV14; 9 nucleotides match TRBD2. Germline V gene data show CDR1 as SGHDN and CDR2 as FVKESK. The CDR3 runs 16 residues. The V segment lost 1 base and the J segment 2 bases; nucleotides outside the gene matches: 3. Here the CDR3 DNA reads TGTGCCAGCAGCCAAGTCGGCGGGGGGGCCTACAATGAGCAGTTCTTC. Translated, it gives CASSQVGGGAYNEQFF.

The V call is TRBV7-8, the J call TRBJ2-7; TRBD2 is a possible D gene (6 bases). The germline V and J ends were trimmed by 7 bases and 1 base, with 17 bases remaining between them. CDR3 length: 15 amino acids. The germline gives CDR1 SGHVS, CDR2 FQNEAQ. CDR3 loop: CASTPPGAISYEQYF. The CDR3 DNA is TGTGCCAGCACCCCCCCGGGAGCCATATCCTACGAGCAGTACTTC. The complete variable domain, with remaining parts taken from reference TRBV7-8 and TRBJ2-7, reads GAGVSQSPRYKVAKRGQDVALRCDPISGHVSLFWYQQALGQGPEFLTYFQNEAQLDKSGLPSDRFFAERPEGSVSTLKIQRTQQEDSAVYLCASTPPGAISYEQYFGPGTRLTVT.

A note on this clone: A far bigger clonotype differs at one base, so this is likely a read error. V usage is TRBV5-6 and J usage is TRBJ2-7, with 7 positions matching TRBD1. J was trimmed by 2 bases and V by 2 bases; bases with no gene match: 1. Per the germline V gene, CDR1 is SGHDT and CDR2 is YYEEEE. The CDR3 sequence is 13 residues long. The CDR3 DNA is TGTGCCAGCAGCTTCGGACAGGCCTACGAGCAGTACTTC. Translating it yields CASSFGQAYEQYF.

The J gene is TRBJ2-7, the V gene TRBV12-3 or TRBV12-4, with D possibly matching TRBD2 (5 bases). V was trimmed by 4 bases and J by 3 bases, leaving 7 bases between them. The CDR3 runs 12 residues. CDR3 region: CASSSRDYEQYF. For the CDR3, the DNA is TGTGCCAGCAGTTCCCGGGACTACGAGCAGTACTTC.

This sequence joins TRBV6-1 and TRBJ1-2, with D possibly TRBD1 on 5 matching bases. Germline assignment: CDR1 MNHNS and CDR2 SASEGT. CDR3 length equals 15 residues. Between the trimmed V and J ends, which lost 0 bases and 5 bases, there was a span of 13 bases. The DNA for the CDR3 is TGTGCCAGCAGTGAAGCCTGGGGCGGCAGATATGGCTACACCTTC. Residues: CASSEAWGGRYGYTF.

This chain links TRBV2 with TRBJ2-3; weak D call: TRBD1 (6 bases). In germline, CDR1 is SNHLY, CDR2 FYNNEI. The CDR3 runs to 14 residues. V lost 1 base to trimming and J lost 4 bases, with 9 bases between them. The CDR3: CASSEDRVADTQYF. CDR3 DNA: TGTGCCAGCAGTGAAGACAGGGTGGCAGATACGCAGTATTTT.

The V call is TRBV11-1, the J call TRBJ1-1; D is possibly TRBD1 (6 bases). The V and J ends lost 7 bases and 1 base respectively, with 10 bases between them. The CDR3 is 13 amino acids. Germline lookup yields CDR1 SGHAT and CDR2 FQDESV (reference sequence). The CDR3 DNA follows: TGTGCCAGCACCCAACAGGGGAACACTGAAGCTTTCTTT. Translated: CASTQQGNTEAFF.

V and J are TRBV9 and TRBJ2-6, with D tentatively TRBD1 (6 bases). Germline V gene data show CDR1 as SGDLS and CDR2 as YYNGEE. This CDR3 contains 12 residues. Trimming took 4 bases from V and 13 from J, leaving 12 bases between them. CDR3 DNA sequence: TGTGCCAGCAGCCCGAGGACAGATGTCCTGACTTTC. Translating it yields CASSPRTDVLTF.

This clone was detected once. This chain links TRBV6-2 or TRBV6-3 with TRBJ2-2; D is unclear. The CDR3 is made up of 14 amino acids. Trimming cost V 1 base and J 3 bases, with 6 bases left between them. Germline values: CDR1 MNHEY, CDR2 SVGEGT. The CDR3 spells CASSYFRDTGELFF. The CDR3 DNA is TGTGCCAGCAGTTACTTCCGGGACACCGGGGAGCTGTTTTTT.

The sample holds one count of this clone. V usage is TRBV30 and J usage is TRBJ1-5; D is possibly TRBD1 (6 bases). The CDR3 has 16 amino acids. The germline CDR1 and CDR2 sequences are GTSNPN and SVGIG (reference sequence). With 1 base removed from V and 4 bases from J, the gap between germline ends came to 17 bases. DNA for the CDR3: TGTGCCTGGAGTGGAGGACAGACCTCTGGAAATCAGCCCCAGCATTTT. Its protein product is CAWSGGQTSGNQPQHF.